These 26 T cell receptor beta chains were sequenced from one sample in a study of radiotherapy plus CTLA-4 blockade in lung cancer. Data came from immunoSEQ multiplex PCR; TCRdb stores just in-frame clones and leaves some out. The sample carries 50,000 or so clones, approximately 76% recorded once. The sample here was peripheral blood, taken from a patient treated with radiotherapy plus ipilimumab. The receptors shown here come from a human donor with non-small cell lung cancer who had stable disease on radiotherapy plus ipilimumab.

The chain has TRBV28 and TRBJ2-5; no reliable D call. The germline V gene encodes CDR1 MDHEN and CDR2 SYDVKM. This CDR3 has 12 residues. The ends were cut back, 7 bases at V and 4 bases at J, with 10 bases in the middle. This chain's CDR3 is CASNLGRETQYF. The CDR3 coding sequence is TGTGCCAGCAATTTGGGCAGAGAGACCCAGTACTTC.

CDR3 sequence: CASSAPGLAGGGNTQYF. The CDR3 bases are TGTGCCAGCAGCGCGCCGGGACTAGCGGGGGGCGGGAATACGCAGTATTTT. J is TRBJ2-3 and V is TRBV9, with 15 nucleotides matching TRBD2. There are 17 residues in the CDR3. Germline CDR1 is SGDLS and CDR2 is YYNGEE. V shed 3 bases and J 7 bases; nucleotides not matched to a gene: 9.

This clone turned up a few times. The chain employs TRBV7-2 and TRBJ1-5; tentative D call: TRBD1 (6 bases). Germline V gene sequence: CDR1 SGHTA, CDR2 FQGNSA. The CDR3 has 15 residues. The V end lost 3 bases, the J end lost 8 bases, and 17 bases lay between the germline ends. This CDR3 is CASSLDSAAGEPQHF. The CDR3 DNA reads TGTGCCAGCAGCTTGGACAGTGCCGCGGGGGAGCCCCAGCATTTT.

The V and J genes are TRBV12-5 and TRBJ2-6, with 7 bases fitting TRBD1. Germline assignment: CDR1 LGHNT and CDR2 FRNRAP. V gave up 2 bases and J gave up 2 bases; unmatched junction bases: 12. This CDR3 region has 19 residues. The CDR3 DNA is TGTGCTAGTGGTTTGATCCAAAAAACAGGGGACACTGGGGCCAACGTCCTGACTTTC. Translation: CASGLIQKTGDTGANVLTF.

The genes are TRBV6-1 and TRBJ2-7; D unclear. This CDR3 has 16 amino acids. The V and J ends lost 2 bases and 3 bases respectively, with 17 bases between them. Germline-derived CDR1 and CDR2 are MNHNS and SASEGT. The CDR3 region is CASSERASTNRYEQYV. The DNA for the CDR3 is TGTGCCAGCAGTGAAAGGGCCAGCACAAACCGCTACGAGCAGTACGTC.

The rearrangement uses TRBV2 and TRBJ1-2, with a weak D call TRBD1 (6 bases). CDR3 length: 13 residues. Germline loops: CDR1 SNHLY, CDR2 FYNNEI. Trimming took 4 bases from V and 9 from J, leaving 15 bases between them. The CDR3 DNA is TGTGCCAGCAGTGTCCGGGACAATCGGCGCTACACCTTC. Amino acid sequence: CASSVRDNRRYTF. Complete variable domain (other parts from reference TRBV2 and TRBJ1-2): EPEVTQTPSHQVTQMGQEVILRCVPISNHLYFYWYRQILGQKVEFLVSFYNNEISEKSEIFDDQFSVERPDGSNFTLKIRSTKLEDSAMYFCASSVRDNRRYTFGSGTRLTVV.

The chain has TRBV29-1 and TRBJ1-5; no definite D call. The germline V gene encodes CDR1 SQVTM and CDR2 ANQGSEA. V was clipped by 4 bases and J by 1 base, with 5 bases between them. This CDR3 is built from 12 residues. CDR3 in amino acids: CSVASSNQPQHF. Here the CDR3 DNA reads TGCAGCGTTGCCAGCAGCAATCAGCCCCAGCATTTT. The entire variable domain, with the rest obtained from reference TRBV29-1 and TRBJ1-5, is as follows: SAVISQKPSRDICQRGTSLTIQCQVDSQVTMMFWYRQQPGQSLTLIATANQGSEATYESGFVIDKFPISRPNLTFSTLTVSNMSPEDSSIYLCSVASSNQPQHFGDGTRLSIL.

The rearrangement uses TRBV7-9 and TRBJ1-2, with D possibly being TRBD1 (5 bases). The CDR3 extends over 15 amino acids. V lost 1 base and J lost 0, with 9 bases in between. The germline gives CDR1 SEHNR, CDR2 FQNEAQ (reference sequence). CDR3 loop: CASSLEAGTNYGYTF. The CDR3 bases are TGTGCCAGCAGCTTAGAGGCAGGGACTAACTATGGCTACACCTTC.

The V call is TRBV6-6, the J call TRBJ1-2, with D possibly matching TRBD1 (6 bases). Trimming removed 7 bases at V and 7 bases at J, with 19 bases between. Germline loops: CDR1 MNHNY, CDR2 SVGAGI (reference sequence). The CDR3 contains 14 residues. The CDR3 sequence is CASTPGGGLGGYTF. In DNA, the CDR3 is TGTGCCAGCACCCCGGGGGGGGGCTTGGGTGGCTACACCTTC.

V gene TRBV6-6 combines with J gene TRBJ2-5, with a tentative D call TRBD1 (6 bases). The J call is doubtful: the DNA matches TRBJ2-7 better. Germline-derived CDR1 and CDR2 are MNHNY and SVGAGI (reference sequence). The CDR3 consists of 14 residues. Here the CDR3 DNA reads TGTGCCAGCAGCCAGGCCAGGGGCGCCTACGAGCAGTACTTC. The encoded protein is CASSQARGAYEQYF.

The gene calls are TRBV5-3 and TRBJ1-3; D uncertain. TRBV5-3 is classed as an ORF, of uncertain function. This CDR3 comprises 15 residues. V lost 4 bases and J lost 6, with 17 bases in between. CDR3 nucleotide sequence: TGTGCCAGAAGCAACTGGAACCGGGTGCCAAACACCATATATTTT. Its protein is CARSNWNRVPNTIYF.

The chain joins TRBV7-2 to TRBJ2-3; 7 bases are a match to TRBD1. V shed 5 bases and J 4 bases; nucleotides not matched to a gene: 6. This CDR3 region has 14 residues. Germline V gene lookup returns CDR1 SGHTA and CDR2 FQGNSA. Here the CDR3 DNA reads TGTGCCAGCAGCATCAACAGGGGCGCAGATACGCAGTATTTT. Its protein is CASSINRGADTQYF.

The rearrangement joins TRBV5-1 to TRBJ1-1; TRBD1 might be the D (5 bases). Trimming cost V 1 base and J 0 bases, with 16 bases left between them. Germline V CDR1 and CDR2: SGHRS, YFSETQ. The CDR3 runs 17 residues. The chain's CDR3 is CASSLSGGVPMNTEAFF. CDR3 nucleotides: TGCGCCAGCAGCTTGTCCGGGGGGGTACCCATGAACACTGAAGCTTTCTTT.

This sequence joins TRBV6-5 and TRBJ1-5, with D unclear. Germline V CDR1 and CDR2: MNHEY, SVGAGI. V lost 2 bases, J lost 4 bases, and 6 bases lay in between. The CDR3 length is 13 residues. The CDR3 here is CASSYDMNQPQHF. In DNA form, the CDR3 reads TGTGCCAGCAGTTACGACATGAATCAGCCCCAGCATTTT.

This sequence joins TRBV5-4 and TRBJ1-6; 11 nucleotides align to TRBD1. This CDR3 is built from 17 residues. Trimming cost V 0 bases and J 8 bases; bases outside gene matches: 7. CDR1 and CDR2 from the germline V gene are SGHNT and YYREEE (reference sequence). CDR3 loop: CASSLARRTGGYSPLHF. The CDR3 nucleotides are TGTGCCAGCAGCTTGGCTAGACGGACAGGGGGCTATTCACCCCTCCACTTT.

This sequence joins TRBV10-3 and TRBJ1-1; maybe TRBD1 (5 bases). Germline V gene sequence: CDR1 ENHRY, CDR2 SYGVKD. V was trimmed by 6 bases and J by 7 bases, leaving 9 bases between them. The CDR3 is 11 residues long. DNA for the CDR3: TGTGCCATCAGCGACGACAGTGAAGCTTTCTTT. Amino acid sequence: CAISDDSEAFF.

V usage is TRBV5-1 and J usage is TRBJ1-4, with 7 bases aligning to TRBD1. V gave up 3 bases and J gave up 0 bases; unmatched junction bases: 2. Germline assignment: CDR1 SGHRS and CDR2 YFSETQ. The CDR3 covers 15 residues. CDR3: CASSWDSATNEKLFF. The CDR3 region has the DNA TGCGCCAGCAGCTGGGACAGTGCAACTAATGAAAAACTGTTTTTT.

This chain uses TRBV2 with TRBJ1-5; tentatively, D is TRBD1 (5 bases). V was shortened by 1 base and J by 5 bases, with 9 bases between the two germline ends. Germline V lookup: CDR1 SNHLY, CDR2 FYNNEI. There are 14 residues in the CDR3. CDR3 sequence (DNA): TGTGCCAGCAGTGAAGGTAGGGGTCATCAGCCCCAGCATTTT. It specifies CASSEGRGHQPQHF.

The chain joins TRBV18 to TRBJ1-5; 8 nucleotides line up with TRBD1. The ends lost 2 bases at V and 0 bases at J; junction bases unmatched: 6. The CDR3 covers 17 residues. Per the germline V gene, CDR1 is KGHSH and CDR2 is LQKENI. CDR3 loop: CASSPSTGAFSNQPQHF. The DNA of the CDR3 is TGTGCCAGCTCACCATCGACAGGGGCCTTTAGCAATCAGCCCCAGCATTTT.

The rearrangement links TRBV25-1 to TRBJ1-1; the match to TRBD1 covers 9 bases. With V trimmed by 9 bases and J by 5 bases, 7 bases remained unmatched. The germline CDR1 and CDR2 sequences are MGHDK and SYGVNS. The CDR3 is made up of 13 amino acids. DNA of the CDR3: TGTGCCAGTAACGGACAGGGGTGGACTGAAGCTTTCTTT. This translates into CASNGQGWTEAFF.

The genes are TRBV11-2 and TRBJ2-1; D is unresolved. Germline CDR1 SGHAT, CDR2 FQNNGV. There are 15 residues in the CDR3. Trimming left V 1 base short and J 0 bases short, with 7 bases between. The CDR3 loop reads CASSLGGSSYNEQFF. Written as DNA, the CDR3 is TGTGCCAGCAGCTTAGGAGGAAGCTCCTACAATGAGCAGTTCTTC.

V usage is TRBV7-2 and J usage is TRBJ2-5; no clear D. The J call may be wrong; the DNA end is better matched by TRBJ2-7. CDR1 is SGHTA and CDR2 is FQGNSA in the germline V gene. This CDR3 has 14 amino acids. CDR3 bases: TGTGCCAGCAGCTTAGGGCCTAGCTCCTACGAGCAGTACTTC. Its protein is CASSLGPSSYEQYF.

V gene TRBV25-1 combines with J gene TRBJ1-1; the D is unclear. Germline V gene lookup returns CDR1 MGHDK and CDR2 SYGVNS. Trimming stripped 7 bases from V and 0 bases from J, with 9 bases between. The CDR3 loop spans 13 amino acids. CDR3 loop: CASMQTLNTEAFF. DNA for the CDR3: TGTGCCAGCATGCAGACCTTGAACACTGAAGCTTTCTTT.

This clone occurred once. The genes are TRBV5-6 and TRBJ1-1; no firm D call. The V gene's germline CDR1 is SGHDT and CDR2 YYEEEE. The CDR3 runs 11 residues. Trimming took 2 bases from V and 11 from J, leaving 10 bases between them. The CDR3 DNA reads as TGTGCCAGCAGCTTTGAAAAGGAGGCTTTCTTT. Its protein is CASSFEKEAFF.

This chain's CDR3 is CASSEGRLFSGNTIYF. The CDR3 nucleotides read TGCGCCAGCAGTGAAGGCAGATTGTTCTCTGGAAACACCATATATTTT. This chain uses TRBV10-1 with TRBJ1-3; D is ambiguous. V gave up 3 bases and J gave up 0 bases, with 12 bases separating them. The CDR3 is made up of 16 amino acids. The germline V gene encodes CDR1 WNHNN and CDR2 SYGVQD (reference sequence).

V gene TRBV11-2 combines with J gene TRBJ1-2; tentatively, D is TRBD1 (6 bases). The CDR3 contains 14 residues. Trimming left V 5 bases short and J 7 bases short, with 17 bases between. Germline CDR1 and CDR2: SGHAT and FQNNGV. CDR3 sequence: CASSHMGRRGGYTF. DNA of the CDR3: TGTGCCAGCAGCCATATGGGCCGCAGGGGTGGCTACACCTTC.